This T cell receptor beta chain was identified in a study of blood T cell repertoires in COVID-19 (dated by TCRdb to 2018 to 2020). Background for the entire study: Collaborator samples came from the United States, Italy and Spain and covered acute and convalescent phases of COVID-19. HLA class I and class II types, where available, came from metadata supplied by the sample provider rather than from assay-based typing. The repertoires were released in a freely available public database intended as a resource for research on the immune response to SARS-CoV-2. The samples were drawn from the first 160 participants of the ongoing ImmuneRACE study and from 950 to 1,500 subjects provided by 6 global collaborators. The prospective study material was composed of cDNA or gDNA derived from T cells, B-cell-depleted T cells, or PBMCs. Nearly every sample came with metadata listing a de-identified subject ID, COVID-19 status, age in years and sex. Subjects who had been exposed to COVID-19, were actively infected with it, or had recovered from it provided the deeply sampled blood TCRbeta repertoires that made up the dataset. Beyond this particular receptor, the publication reports: The amount of clinical and demographic metadata varied by source and participant and was provided uncurated.

Notes on this clone: It has no known antigen specificity. There are no base qualities to consult, and no much larger clone falls within one base.

The germline V gene (reference sequence) supplies CDR1 MNHNY and CDR2 SVGAGI. The CDR3 runs 16 residues from the cysteine to the phenylalanine. Left in the record is the CDR3 DNA by itself, 48 bases read in frame from the first base. Ends trimmed: V by 6 bases, J by 0 bases; bases unmatched to a gene: 8. The immunoSEQ Assay, a bias-controlled multiplex PCR, was used to amplify TCRbeta CDR3 regions from genomic DNA. Per the source publication's procedure: The number of nucleated cells in each sample was estimated by amplification of reference gene primers within the assay. Sequence reads were collapsed and filtered to measure the absolute abundance of every unique TCRbeta CDR3 rearrangement. Productive Simpson clonality was computed per sample as the square root of Simpson's diversity index over productive rearrangements. Entries here come from immuneACCESS through TCRdb and include only in-frame sequences with V and J called. Some clones fail to appear in such tables; in the studies checked, an unresolved V gene covers under half of the shortfall, and the cause of the remainder is unknown. Clone size and V and J calls were adopted from that table, with D and trimming inferred from the DNA. This sample comprises 220,000 or so clones, roughly nine tenths of them detected only once. The top ten clonotypes cover roughly a tenth of the sample.

In Seattle, one collaborating source enrolled patients while the infection was active and tracked those patients longitudinally over the course of disease. Whole blood was collected in K2EDTA tubes by collaborating institutions according to the institutions' own protocols. For TCRbeta analysis, collaborators shipped samples in one of three forms: frozen whole blood, isolated PBMCs, or DNA extracted from either of those sample types. The sequencing sample was made of peripheral blood. In this chain, TRBV6-6 is recombined with TRBJ1-1; TRBD1 fits 9 bases in the junction. The receptor's source is a woman between 45 and 60 years old with COVID-19, enrolled during active disease. The CDR3 protein sequence reads: CASRRDREDLNTEAFF. The DNA sequence is as follows: TGTGCCAGCAGGAGGGACAGGGAGGACCTGAACACTGAAGCTTTCTTT.